The present TCR beta chain was sequenced within a study of blood T cell repertoires in COVID-19. At the level of the study: The United States, Italy and Spain supplied acute and convalescent COVID-19 samples.

The assay was immunoSEQ multiplex PCR, and TCRdb's table has in-frame clones only and misses some. Of 100,000 or so clones in the sample, around four fifths were seen once. Trimming removed 5 bases from V and 7 bases from J, with 5 bases in between. The CDR3 sequence is 9 residues long. The V gene's germline CDR1 is DFQATT and CDR2 SNEGSKA (reference sequence). The clonotype originates from a man between 65 and 85 years old with active or convalescent COVID-19. The specimen sequenced was peripheral blood. V is TRBV20-1 and J is TRBJ1-2, with D uncertain. CDR3 protein: CSAQIGYTF. CDR3 DNA: TGCAGTGCTCAAATTGGCTACACCTTC.